This entry concerns a single T cell receptor (beta chain). These data come from a study of blood T cell repertoires in COVID-19. Study-level information: Some COVID-19 samples were acute and others convalescent; all came from the United States, Italy and Spain.

Trimming left V 4 bases short and J 5 bases short, with 14 bases between. Germline CDR1 and CDR2: SNHLY and FYNNEI. This CDR3 comprises 14 residues. In the authors' workflow: Reference gene primer amplification gave nucleated cell count estimates. Generated by immunoSEQ multiplex PCR, the TCRdb table keeps only in-frame clones and is missing some. That table furnishes V, J and clone size, whereas the DNA furnished D and trimming. Of roughly 87,000 clones in the sample, around four fifths were seen once. The genes are TRBV2 and TRBJ1-2; no clear D gene. Sequences were obtained from peripheral blood. This sequence originates from a woman aged 65 to 85 with acute or convalescent COVID-19. Here the CDR3 DNA reads TGTGCCAGCAGTGGCGGGGTGGCCGCGTATGGCTACACCTTC. It is translated as CASSGGVAAYGYTF.